Listed below are T cell receptor beta chains from one sample, sequenced in a study of cytomegalovirus exposure and HLA in healthy donors. Produced via immunoSEQ multiplex PCR; TCRdb's table is partial and in-frame only. Seen here are roughly 250,000 clones, 70% to 90% observed once, and the top ten hold roughly 2%. The sequenced sample consisted of PBMCs. These receptors were obtained from a woman aged 40 to 49 in good health and CMV-seropositive. CDR3s include the opening cysteine and the closing phenylalanine or tryptophan. Each record gives: J gene, V gene, CDR3 protein.

>TRBJ2-7|TRBV5-8
CASNTLGASSYEQYF
>TRBJ2-7|TRBV7-2
CASSFVDGSYYEQYF
>TRBJ1-2|TRBV5-1
CASGGSGNYGYTF
>TRBJ2-2|TRBV6-1
CASSEEGMLNGGELFF
>TRBJ1-5|TRBV4-1
CASSQDRHRGLDQPQHF
>TRBJ2-1|TRBV12-5
CASGQIRLAGLYNEQFF
>TRBJ1-2|TRBV7-3
CASSPKGQRRGNYGYTF
>TRBJ2-7|TRBV4-3
CASSLRLAGPYEQYF
>TRBJ2-7|TRBV25-1
CASSALGTAYEQYF
>TRBJ2-7|TRBV7-3
CASSTNRGGEQYF
>TRBJ2-7|TRBV6-5
CASRSTLSYEQYF
>TRBJ2-7|TRBV5-4
CASSSGTGNEQYF
>TRBJ2-6|TRBV10-3
CAISDFGAGANVLTF
>TRBJ1-3|TRBV29-1
CSVEGPGVIYF
>TRBJ2-2|TRBV11-3
CASSLARELFF
>TRBJ2-5|TRBV15
CATSRDRAETQYF
>TRBJ1-2|TRBV9
CASSVGDRGLSWDYGYTF
>TRBJ1-1|TRBV19
CASSIDPSTGALGAFF
>TRBJ2-1|TRBV7-9
CASSLWGGSSYNEQFF
>TRBJ2-3|TRBV27
CASSLAGAHTDTQYF
>TRBJ2-7|TRBV6-1
CASSPAGTAAYEQYF
>TRBJ2-1|TRBV7-2
CASSLAASGGSSYNEQFF
>TRBJ2-1|TRBV11-2
CASSPDPGLYNEQFF
>TRBJ1-2|TRBV2
CASSGEKDYGYTF
>TRBJ2-3|TRBV13
CASTPKSGTVTDTQYF
>TRBJ2-7|TRBV4-3
CASSQGEATSYEQYF